Listed below are T cell receptor beta chains from one sample, sequenced in a study of blood T cell repertoires in COVID-19. Generated by immunoSEQ multiplex PCR, the TCRdb table keeps only in-frame clones and is missing some. The sample yields some 700,000 clones, just under 90% seen once. The specimen was peripheral blood. Receptor source: a woman under 30 with acute or convalescent COVID-19. The CDR3 runs from the conserved cysteine through the conserved F or W. D genes are given only for firm matches. Part of the rows lack a size; the others show once, few, many or a class for expanded clones.

v_call: TRBV5-1
d_call: TRBD1
j_call: TRBJ2-6
clone_size: .
cdr3_nt: TGCGCCAGCAGCCTGGGACAGGGGAGACCTGGGGCCAACGTCCTGACTTTC
cdr3_aa: CASSLGQGRPGANVLTF

v_call: TRBV7-8
d_call: TRBD1
j_call: TRBJ1-2
clone_size: .
cdr3_nt: TGTGCCAGCAGCCCCCTTGGAGGACAGGGGGTTGGCTACACCTTC
cdr3_aa: CASSPLGGQGVGYTF

v_call: TRBV11-2
d_call: .
j_call: TRBJ2-3
clone_size: .
cdr3_nt: TGTGCCAGCAGCTTAGCCAGGACTACAGATACGCAGTATTTT
cdr3_aa: CASSLARTTDTQYF

v_call: TRBV6-6
d_call: TRBD2
j_call: TRBJ2-5
clone_size: .
cdr3_nt: TGTGCCAGCAGAGCGGGAGTATTTGGGCTTGAGACCCAGTACTTC
cdr3_aa: CASRAGVFGLETQYF

v_call: TRBV5-1
d_call: .
j_call: TRBJ1-1
clone_size: .
cdr3_nt: TGCGCCAGCAGCGGGGCGGGAAGGAGCACTGAAGCTTTCTTT
cdr3_aa: CASSGAGRSTEAFF

v_call: TRBV7-2
d_call: .
j_call: TRBJ2-1
clone_size: .
cdr3_nt: TGTGCCAGCAGCTTAGAGGGAGACTACTCCTACAATGAGCAGTTCTTC
cdr3_aa: CASSLEGDYSYNEQFF

v_call: TRBV5-8
d_call: .
j_call: TRBJ1-4
clone_size: once
cdr3_nt: TGTGCCAGCAGCGATGGGGTCAGAGGGGAAAAACTGTTTTTT
cdr3_aa: CASSDGVRGEKLFF

v_call: TRBV7-9
d_call: .
j_call: TRBJ1-2
clone_size: .
cdr3_nt: TGTGCCAGCAGCTTCCGCGGAGGGGAAGGCGGCTACACCTTC
cdr3_aa: CASSFRGGEGGYTF

v_call: TRBV5-6
d_call: TRBD1
j_call: TRBJ1-2
clone_size: .
cdr3_nt: TGTGCCAGCAGCTGGACAGGGTCGACCTATGGCTACACCTTC
cdr3_aa: CASSWTGSTYGYTF

v_call: TRBV19
d_call: TRBD1
j_call: TRBJ1-4
clone_size: .
cdr3_nt: TGTGCCAGTAGCCACCTAGACAGGGATAATGAAAAACTGTTTTTT
cdr3_aa: CASSHLDRDNEKLFF

v_call: TRBV7-6
d_call: TRBD1
j_call: TRBJ1-3
clone_size: .
cdr3_nt: TGTGCCAGCAGTCGTTTATGGGGCGGTCCCAGGGGGAACTCTGGAAACACCATATATTTT
cdr3_aa: CASSRLWGGPRGNSGNTIYF

v_call: TRBV4-2
d_call: .
j_call: TRBJ1-6
clone_size: .
cdr3_nt: TGTGCCAGCAGCCAAGCTGGAGGCAGGGGTAGCTCCTATAATTCACCCCTCCACTTT
cdr3_aa: CASSQAGGRGSSYNSPLHF

v_call: TRBV27
d_call: TRBD1
j_call: TRBJ2-1
clone_size: .
cdr3_nt: TGTGCCAGCAGTTTATCGACCGGGACAGGGGTGATGGGGCTCTACAATGAGCAGTTCTTC
cdr3_aa: CASSLSTGTGVMGLYNEQFF

v_call: TRBV14
d_call: .
j_call: TRBJ2-5
clone_size: .
cdr3_nt: TGTGCCAGCAGCCAAGATAGTGAGACCCAGTACTTC
cdr3_aa: CASSQDSETQYF

v_call: TRBV7-2
d_call: .
j_call: TRBJ1-3
clone_size: .
cdr3_nt: TGTGCCAGCAGCTCCAGGGAATCGGAGGGTGGAAACACCATATATTTT
cdr3_aa: CASSSRESEGGNTIYF

v_call: TRBV13
d_call: .
j_call: TRBJ1-2
clone_size: once
cdr3_nt: TGTGCCAGCAGCCTACGGGTTGGTCAGGGACTATGGGACTATGGCTACACCTTC
cdr3_aa: CASSLRVGQGLWDYGYTF

v_call: TRBV6-1
d_call: TRBD1
j_call: TRBJ1-5
clone_size: .
cdr3_nt: TGTGCCAGCAGTGAGCCCTCCGGGACAGGGCCCAATCAGCCCCAGCATTTT
cdr3_aa: CASSEPSGTGPNQPQHF

v_call: TRBV24-1
d_call: .
j_call: TRBJ1-1
clone_size: .
cdr3_nt: TGTGCCACCTCGGGGGGGGCAGCCACTGAAGCTTTCTTT
cdr3_aa: CATSGGAATEAFF

v_call: TRBV19
d_call: .
j_call: TRBJ2-5
clone_size: .
cdr3_nt: TGTGCCAGTAGTTCCCTCTCTACAGGGAAAGAGACCCAGTACTTC
cdr3_aa: CASSSLSTGKETQYF

v_call: TRBV5-6
d_call: TRBD1
j_call: TRBJ1-2
clone_size: .
cdr3_nt: TGTGCCAGCAGCTTCCGGGACAGGGTGCTGGGCTACACCTTC
cdr3_aa: CASSFRDRVLGYTF

v_call: TRBV19
d_call: .
j_call: TRBJ2-3
clone_size: .
cdr3_nt: TGTGCCAGTAGCCAGGGTAGGGGCACAGATACGCAGTATTTT
cdr3_aa: CASSQGRGTDTQYF

v_call: TRBV7-8
d_call: .
j_call: TRBJ2-7
clone_size: .
cdr3_nt: TGTGCCAGCAGCTTCGACACCAGGAACCTCGAGCAGTACTTC
cdr3_aa: CASSFDTRNLEQYF

v_call: TRBV4-2
d_call: .
j_call: TRBJ1-1
clone_size: .
cdr3_nt: TGTGCCAGCAGCCGGCAGGGTCTGGCTGAAGCTTTCTTT
cdr3_aa: CASSRQGLAEAFF

v_call: TRBV7-3
d_call: .
j_call: TRBJ2-3
clone_size: .
cdr3_nt: TGTGCCAGCAGCGTGGGGGGTCGAAGCACAGATACGCAGTATTTT
cdr3_aa: CASSVGGRSTDTQYF

v_call: TRBV6-5
d_call: .
j_call: TRBJ1-5
clone_size: .
cdr3_nt: TGTGCCAGCAGTTACCAGGGAGGCCAGCCCCAGCATTTT
cdr3_aa: CASSYQGGQPQHF

v_call: TRBV19
d_call: .
j_call: TRBJ1-1
clone_size: .
cdr3_nt: TGTGCCAGTACCCCATGGGGAGGGAACACTGAAGCTTTCTTT
cdr3_aa: CASTPWGGNTEAFF

v_call: TRBV2
d_call: .
j_call: TRBJ1-6
clone_size: .
cdr3_nt: TGTGCCAGCAGGGAGCGAGATAATTCACCCCTCCACTTT
cdr3_aa: CASRERDNSPLHF

v_call: TRBV2
d_call: TRBD1
j_call: TRBJ2-7
clone_size: .
cdr3_nt: TGTGCCAGCATTCGTATACAGGGGGACCACGAGCAGTACTTC
cdr3_aa: CASIRIQGDHEQYF

v_call: TRBV4-1
d_call: TRBD2
j_call: TRBJ2-5
clone_size: .
cdr3_nt: TGCGCCAGCAGCCGCCTAGCGGGGGGACAAGAGACCCAGTACTTC
cdr3_aa: CASSRLAGGQETQYF

v_call: TRBV7-9
d_call: TRBD1
j_call: TRBJ1-5
clone_size: few
cdr3_nt: TGTGCCAGCAGCCCAGGGGGGTCGCGGCAGCCCCAGCATTTT
cdr3_aa: CASSPGGSRQPQHF

v_call: TRBV6-5
d_call: .
j_call: TRBJ1-1
clone_size: .
cdr3_nt: TGTGCCAGCAGACATACAGGGTCGAACACTGAAGCTTTCTTT
cdr3_aa: CASRHTGSNTEAFF

v_call: TRBV30
d_call: .
j_call: TRBJ1-5
clone_size: .
cdr3_nt: TGTGCCTGGAGTGCCCCCAGGGGTTATCAGCCCCAGCATTTT
cdr3_aa: CAWSAPRGYQPQHF

v_call: TRBV6-5
d_call: .
j_call: TRBJ2-3
clone_size: once
cdr3_nt: TGTGCCAGCAGACAACTAGGTACGCAGTATTTT
cdr3_aa: CASRQLGTQYF

v_call: TRBV5-1
d_call: TRBD1
j_call: TRBJ1-2
clone_size: .
cdr3_nt: TGCGCCAGCAGCCCGGACAGGGTAAGGGGCTACACCTTC
cdr3_aa: CASSPDRVRGYTF

v_call: TRBV19
d_call: .
j_call: TRBJ1-2
clone_size: few
cdr3_nt: TGTGCCAGTAAAAGTACCGGGCTCGCGGGGTCCTTC
cdr3_aa: CASKSTGLAGSF

v_call: TRBV19
d_call: TRBD1
j_call: TRBJ1-6
clone_size: .
cdr3_nt: TGTGCCAGTAGTCCCGGGACAGTATATAATTCACCCCTCCACTTT
cdr3_aa: CASSPGTVYNSPLHF

v_call: TRBV19
d_call: TRBD1
j_call: TRBJ2-7
clone_size: .
cdr3_nt: TGTGCCAGTAGCTGGGGGACAGGGGGTTCCTACGAGCAGTACTTC
cdr3_aa: CASSWGTGGSYEQYF

v_call: TRBV4-3
d_call: .
j_call: TRBJ1-6
clone_size: .
cdr3_nt: TGCGCCAGCAGCCAAGAAGCGGGCCCCTCCTATAATTCACCCCTCCACTTT
cdr3_aa: CASSQEAGPSYNSPLHF

v_call: TRBV28
d_call: .
j_call: TRBJ2-7
clone_size: .
cdr3_nt: TGTGCCAGCAGTTTATCGGGGGGCGCCGAGCAGTACTTC
cdr3_aa: CASSLSGGAEQYF

v_call: TRBV18
d_call: TRBD1
j_call: TRBJ1-2
clone_size: .
cdr3_nt: TGTGCCAGCTCAAGAGAGCATGGACAGGGAGGCTATGGCTACACCTTC
cdr3_aa: CASSREHGQGGYGYTF

v_call: TRBV7-2
d_call: .
j_call: TRBJ2-7
clone_size: .
cdr3_nt: TGTGCCAGCAGCGCAATACAGGGTTACGAGCAGTACTTC
cdr3_aa: CASSAIQGYEQYF

v_call: TRBV15
d_call: .
j_call: TRBJ1-2
clone_size: .
cdr3_nt: TGTGCCACCCGGGGGGAGGATGGCTACACCTTC
cdr3_aa: CATRGEDGYTF

v_call: TRBV7-2
d_call: .
j_call: TRBJ1-4
clone_size: once
cdr3_nt: TGTGCCAGCAGCTGGGCCGCGATCGAAAAACTGTTTTTT
cdr3_aa: CASSWAAIEKLFF

v_call: TRBV2
d_call: TRBD1
j_call: TRBJ1-1
clone_size: .
cdr3_nt: TGTGCCAGCAGTGAATATCCCCCCGGACAGGGGGCTACCAAACAGACTGAAGCTTTCTTT
cdr3_aa: CASSEYPPGQGATKQTEAFF

v_call: TRBV7-2
d_call: .
j_call: TRBJ1-6
clone_size: once
cdr3_nt: TGTGCCAGCAGCTTTGTTCAGGGTAATAATTCACCCCTCCACTTT
cdr3_aa: CASSFVQGNNSPLHF

v_call: TRBV3-1/TRBV3-2
d_call: TRBD1
j_call: TRBJ1-5
clone_size: few
cdr3_nt: TGTGCCAGCAGCCAAGATCCAGGGGGCGGCAATCAGCCCCAGCATTTT
cdr3_aa: CASSQDPGGGNQPQHF

v_call: TRBV18
d_call: .
j_call: TRBJ1-1
clone_size: .
cdr3_nt: TGTGCCAGCTCAGTCCCCGAGGCCATGAACACTGAAGCTTTCTTT
cdr3_aa: CASSVPEAMNTEAFF

v_call: TRBV5-4
d_call: .
j_call: TRBJ1-2
clone_size: once
cdr3_nt: TGTGCCAGCAGCTTGGGAGCGCCGAACTATGGCTACACCTTC
cdr3_aa: CASSLGAPNYGYTF

v_call: TRBV6-6
d_call: .
j_call: TRBJ2-5
clone_size: .
cdr3_nt: TGTGCCAGCAGTTACTCTCGGGGGAAGCAAGAGACCCAGTACTTC
cdr3_aa: CASSYSRGKQETQYF

v_call: TRBV7-9
d_call: .
j_call: TRBJ2-7
clone_size: .
cdr3_nt: TGTGCCAGCAGCTTAAACAGGGAAACGTCCTACGAGCAGTACTTC
cdr3_aa: CASSLNRETSYEQYF

v_call: TRBV6-6
d_call: .
j_call: TRBJ1-1
clone_size: .
cdr3_nt: TGTGCCAGCATGTCAGGGAACACTGAAGCTTTCTTT
cdr3_aa: CASMSGNTEAFF